This entry describes one T cell receptor (beta chain). The antigen is undetermined. The data originate from a study of CXCR3-negative and CXCR3-positive naive CD8 T cells. General observations from the study: CXCR3 expression partially decreased after cryopreservation; most assays used fresh PBMCs. Much lower diversity was found in memory CD8+ cells, while both naive subsets had comparably high diversity. In CXCR3-positive naive cells, the TRB CDR3s were more hydrophobic than in CXCR3-negative naive cells.

Naive CD8+ T cells were CD45RO-CCR7+CD27+CD95-. It was by 5' RACE with UMI labels that the TRB cDNA libraries were prepared. TCRdb reworked the 5' RACE reads into one entry per CDR3 protein, no DNA. The sample holds roughly 130,000 distinct CDR3 sequences. The CDR3 sequence is 16 residues long. Germline assignment: CDR1 SNHLY and CDR2 FYNNEI. The chain carries TRBV2 and TRBJ2-5; TCRdb lists TRBD2, though no DNA is available to test this call. The sequencing sample was made of naive CXCR3+ CD8+ T cells from blood. The subset denotes: CD45RO-CCR7+CD27+CD95- naive CD8+ T cells expressing CXCR3 (TNR3+). This TCR came from a human donor in good health. Some clones in this sample may be carry-over from other donors' samples. Here the CDR3 reads CASSGLAGEGQETQYF.